The text below deals with one T cell receptor (beta chain). The data stem from a study of T cell responses to AZD1222 COVID-19 vaccine. V was trimmed by 7 bases and J by 0 bases, leaving 12 bases between them. The CDR3 spans 14 residues. Germline assignment: CDR1 SNHLY and CDR2 FYNNEI. TCRdb's table, derived via immunoSEQ multiplex PCR, lists solely in-frame clones and lacks some. The table includes about 110,000 clones, around nine tenths detected once. The chain joins TRBV2 to TRBJ2-5, with a weak D call TRBD2 (6 bases). This TCR was recovered from an adult who received the AZD1222 COVID-19 vaccine. The specimen was peripheral blood, collected 28 days after the second AZD1222 dose. The CDR3 sequence: CASMGGVYQETQYF. The DNA of the CDR3 is TGTGCCAGCATGGGAGGTGTGTACCAAGAGACCCAGTACTTC.